The 2 T cell receptor beta chains below were found in one sample sequenced in a study of T cell changes during pregnancy in multiple sclerosis (dated by TCRdb to the late 2010s). The protocol used for the library was the immunoSEQ multiplex PCR assay. TCRdb stores this immuneACCESS table with in-frame sequences only. Part of the clones is absent; in the studies checked, under half of the shortfall reflects unresolved V genes, and no reason is known for the rest. The sample yields under 70,000 clones; approximately 92% were counted once. The ten top clones hold approximately 0.6% of the sample. Sequenced here: CD4+ T cells from peripheral blood mononuclear cells, sampled after pregnancy. These receptors all stem from a female donor with multiple sclerosis, enrolled in a pregnancy study.

This sequence joins TRBV5-6 and TRBJ2-2; a possible D gene is TRBD2 (5 bases). The V end lost 4 bases, the J end lost 3 bases, and 16 bases lay between the germline ends. Germline V gene sequence: CDR1 SGHDT, CDR2 YYEEEE. This CDR3 is 16 amino acids long. The CDR3 is CASSDPLGVYTGELFF. CDR3 coding DNA: TGTGCCAGCAGCGATCCCCTCGGGGTCTACACCGGGGAGCTGTTTTTT.

The chain combines TRBV30 with TRBJ1-6; D uncertain. This CDR3 is built from 14 residues. Trimming left V 7 bases short and J 1 base short, with 11 bases between. Per germline, CDR1 GTSNPN and CDR2 SVGIG (reference sequence). CDR3 in DNA: TGTGCCTTCCAACAAAATTCCTATAATTCACCCCTCCACTTT. Its translation is CAFQQNSYNSPLHF.